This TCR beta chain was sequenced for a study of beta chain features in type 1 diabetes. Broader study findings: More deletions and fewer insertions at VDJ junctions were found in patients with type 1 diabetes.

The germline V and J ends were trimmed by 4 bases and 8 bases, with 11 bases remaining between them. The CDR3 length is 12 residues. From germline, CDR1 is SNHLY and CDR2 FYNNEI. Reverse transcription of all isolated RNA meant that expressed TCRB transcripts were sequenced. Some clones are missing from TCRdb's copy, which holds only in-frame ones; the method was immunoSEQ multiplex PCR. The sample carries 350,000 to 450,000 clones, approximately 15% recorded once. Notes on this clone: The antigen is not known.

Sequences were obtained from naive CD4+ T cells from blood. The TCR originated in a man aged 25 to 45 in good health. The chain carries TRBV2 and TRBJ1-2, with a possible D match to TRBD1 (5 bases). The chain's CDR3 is CASSVSGQGYTF. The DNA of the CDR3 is TGTGCCAGCAGTGTGTCAGGGCAGGGCTACACCTTC.